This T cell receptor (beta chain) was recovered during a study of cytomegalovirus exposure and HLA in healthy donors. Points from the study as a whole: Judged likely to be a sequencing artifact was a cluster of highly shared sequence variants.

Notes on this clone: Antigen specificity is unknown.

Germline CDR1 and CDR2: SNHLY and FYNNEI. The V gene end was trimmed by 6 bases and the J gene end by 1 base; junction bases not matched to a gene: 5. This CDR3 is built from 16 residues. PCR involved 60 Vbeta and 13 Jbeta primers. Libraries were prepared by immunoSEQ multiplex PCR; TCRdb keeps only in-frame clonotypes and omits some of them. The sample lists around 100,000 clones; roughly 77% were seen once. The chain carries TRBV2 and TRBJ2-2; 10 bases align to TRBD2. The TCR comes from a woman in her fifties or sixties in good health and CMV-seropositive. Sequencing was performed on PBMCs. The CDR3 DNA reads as TGTGCCAGCAGGGGAGGACTAGCGGTGAACACCGGGGAGCTGTTTTTT. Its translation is CASRGGLAVNTGELFF.